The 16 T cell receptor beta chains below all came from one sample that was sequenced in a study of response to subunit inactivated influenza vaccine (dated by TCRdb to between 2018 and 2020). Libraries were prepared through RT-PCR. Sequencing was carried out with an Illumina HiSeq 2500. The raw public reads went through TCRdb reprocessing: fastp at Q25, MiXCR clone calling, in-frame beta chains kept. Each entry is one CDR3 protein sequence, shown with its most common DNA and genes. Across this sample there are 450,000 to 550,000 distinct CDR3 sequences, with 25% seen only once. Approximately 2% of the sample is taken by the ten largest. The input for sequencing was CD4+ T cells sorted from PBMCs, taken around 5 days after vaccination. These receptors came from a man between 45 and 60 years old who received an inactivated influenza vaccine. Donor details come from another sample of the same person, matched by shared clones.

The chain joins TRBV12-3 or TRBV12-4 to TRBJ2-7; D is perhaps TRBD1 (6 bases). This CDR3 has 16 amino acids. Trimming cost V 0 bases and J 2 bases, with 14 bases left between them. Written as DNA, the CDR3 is TGTGCCAGCAGTTTAGCGGGCGGATGGGACACCTACGAGCAGTACTTC. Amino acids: CASSLAGGWDTYEQYF.

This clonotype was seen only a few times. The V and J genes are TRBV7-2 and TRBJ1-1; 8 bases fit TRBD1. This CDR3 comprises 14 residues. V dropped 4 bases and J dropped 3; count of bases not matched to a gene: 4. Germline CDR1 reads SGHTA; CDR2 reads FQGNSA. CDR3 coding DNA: TGTGCCAGCAGCTCGGTGACAGGGGACACTGAAGCTTTCTTT. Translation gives CASSSVTGDTEAFF.

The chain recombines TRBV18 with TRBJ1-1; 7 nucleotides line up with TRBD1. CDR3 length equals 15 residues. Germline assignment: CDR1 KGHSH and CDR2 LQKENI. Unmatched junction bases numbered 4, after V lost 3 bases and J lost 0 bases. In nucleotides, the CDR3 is TGTGCCAGCTCACCTCCACAGGGGATGAACACTGAAGCTTTCTTT. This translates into CASSPPQGMNTEAFF.

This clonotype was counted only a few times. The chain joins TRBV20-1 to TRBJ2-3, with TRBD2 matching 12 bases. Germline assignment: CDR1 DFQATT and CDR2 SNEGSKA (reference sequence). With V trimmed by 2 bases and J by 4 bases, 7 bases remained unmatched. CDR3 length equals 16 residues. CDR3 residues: CSARNGLAGLADTQYF. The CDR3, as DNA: TGCAGTGCTAGAAACGGACTAGCGGGACTCGCAGATACGCAGTATTTT.

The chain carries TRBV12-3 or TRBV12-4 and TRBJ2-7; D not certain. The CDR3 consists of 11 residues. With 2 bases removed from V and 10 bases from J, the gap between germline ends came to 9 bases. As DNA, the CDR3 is TGTGCCAGCAGTTTAACGGATATTCAGTACTTC. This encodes CASSLTDIQYF.

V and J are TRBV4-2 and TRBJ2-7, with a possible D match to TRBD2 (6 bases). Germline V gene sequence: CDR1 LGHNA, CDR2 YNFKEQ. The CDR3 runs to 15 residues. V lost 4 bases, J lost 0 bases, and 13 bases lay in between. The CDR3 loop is CASSLRDGSSYEQYF. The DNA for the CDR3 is TGTGCCAGCAGCCTCCGGGACGGGAGCTCCTACGAGCAGTACTTC.

For the CDR3, the DNA is TGTGCCAGCTCACAATCCGGCCTCGTTGGGGAGACCCAGTACTTC. Translating it yields CASSQSGLVGETQYF. V gene TRBV18 combines with J gene TRBJ2-5; D call uncertain. CDR3 length equals 15 residues. The germline V gene encodes CDR1 KGHSH and CDR2 LQKENI. V shed 4 bases and J shed 5 bases, with 17 bases lying between them.

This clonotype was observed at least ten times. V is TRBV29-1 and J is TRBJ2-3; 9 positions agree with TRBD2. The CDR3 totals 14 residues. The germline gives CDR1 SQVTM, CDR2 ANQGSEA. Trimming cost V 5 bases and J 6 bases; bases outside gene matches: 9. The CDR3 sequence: CSVIPSGLADTQYF. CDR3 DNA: TGCAGCGTTATCCCATCAGGACTAGCGGATACGCAGTATTTT.

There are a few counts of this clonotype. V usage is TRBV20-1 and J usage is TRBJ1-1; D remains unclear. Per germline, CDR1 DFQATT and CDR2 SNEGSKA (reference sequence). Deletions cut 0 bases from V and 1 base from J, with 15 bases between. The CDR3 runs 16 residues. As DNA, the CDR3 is TGCAGTGCTAGAGATAGGGTGTTGGGAGGGAACACTGAAGCTTTCTTT. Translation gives CSARDRVLGGNTEAFF.

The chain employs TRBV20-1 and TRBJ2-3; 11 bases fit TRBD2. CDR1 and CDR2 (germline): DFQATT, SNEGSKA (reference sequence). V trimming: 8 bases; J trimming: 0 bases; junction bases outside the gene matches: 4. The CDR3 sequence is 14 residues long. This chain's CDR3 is CSPTSGGSTDTQYF. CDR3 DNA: TGCAGTCCAACTAGCGGGGGAAGCACAGATACGCAGTATTTT.

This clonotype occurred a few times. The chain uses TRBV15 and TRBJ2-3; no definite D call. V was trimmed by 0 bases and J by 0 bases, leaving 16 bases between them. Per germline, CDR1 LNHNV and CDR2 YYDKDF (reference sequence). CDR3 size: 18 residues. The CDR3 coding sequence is TGTGCCACCAGCAGAGATATTCGCGGCGGCATGAGCACAGATACGCAGTATTTT. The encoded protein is CATSRDIRGGMSTDTQYF.

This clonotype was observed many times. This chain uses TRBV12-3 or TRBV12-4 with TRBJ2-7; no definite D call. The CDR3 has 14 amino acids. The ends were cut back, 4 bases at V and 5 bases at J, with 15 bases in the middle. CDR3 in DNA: TGTGCCAGCAGTTCCAGTGCCAGGTTCCACGAGCAGTACTTC. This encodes CASSSSARFHEQYF.

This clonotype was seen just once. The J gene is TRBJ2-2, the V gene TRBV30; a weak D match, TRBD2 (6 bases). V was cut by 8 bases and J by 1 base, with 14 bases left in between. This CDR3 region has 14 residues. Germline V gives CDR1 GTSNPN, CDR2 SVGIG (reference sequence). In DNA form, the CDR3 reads TGTGCCGGGGCCCTGGGAGGGAACACCGGGGAGCTGTTTTTT. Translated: CAGALGGNTGELFF.

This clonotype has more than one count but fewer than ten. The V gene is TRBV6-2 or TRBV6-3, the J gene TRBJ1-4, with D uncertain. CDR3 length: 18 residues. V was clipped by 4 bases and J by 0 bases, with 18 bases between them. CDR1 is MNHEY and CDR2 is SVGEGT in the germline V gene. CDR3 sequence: CASSFEASKVATNEKLFF. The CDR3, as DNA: TGTGCCAGCAGTTTTGAAGCGAGCAAGGTTGCAACTAATGAAAAACTGTTTTTT.

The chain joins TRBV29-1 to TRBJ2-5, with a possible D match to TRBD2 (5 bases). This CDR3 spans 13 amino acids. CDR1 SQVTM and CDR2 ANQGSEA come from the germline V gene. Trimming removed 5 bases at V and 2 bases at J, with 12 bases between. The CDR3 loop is CSVSAGLQETQYF. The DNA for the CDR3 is TGCAGCGTTAGTGCAGGACTGCAAGAGACCCAGTACTTC.

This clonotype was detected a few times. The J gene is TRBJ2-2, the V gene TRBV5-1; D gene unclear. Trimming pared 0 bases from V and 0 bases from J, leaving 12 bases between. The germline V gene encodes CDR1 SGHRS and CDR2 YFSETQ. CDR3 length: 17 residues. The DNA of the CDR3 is TGCGCCAGCAGCTTGGAGCCTTATAATTCGAACACCGGGGAGCTGTTTTTT. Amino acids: CASSLEPYNSNTGELFF.